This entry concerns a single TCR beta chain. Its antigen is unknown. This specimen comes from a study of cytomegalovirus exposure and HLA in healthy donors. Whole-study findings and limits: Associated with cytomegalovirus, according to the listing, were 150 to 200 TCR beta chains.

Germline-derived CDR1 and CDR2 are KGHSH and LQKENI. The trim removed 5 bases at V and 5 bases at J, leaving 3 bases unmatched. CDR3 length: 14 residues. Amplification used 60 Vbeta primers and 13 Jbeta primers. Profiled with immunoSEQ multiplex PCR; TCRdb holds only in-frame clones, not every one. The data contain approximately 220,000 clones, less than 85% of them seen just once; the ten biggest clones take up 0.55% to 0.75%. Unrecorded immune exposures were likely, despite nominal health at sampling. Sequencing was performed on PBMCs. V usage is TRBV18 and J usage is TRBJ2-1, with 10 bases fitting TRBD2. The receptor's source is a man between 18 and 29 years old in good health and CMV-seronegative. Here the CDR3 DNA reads TGTGCCAGCTCAGTTAGCGGGAGGAACAATGAGCAGTTCTTC. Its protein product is CASSVSGRNNEQFF. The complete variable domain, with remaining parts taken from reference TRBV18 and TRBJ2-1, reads NAGVMQNPRHLVRRRGQEARLRCSPMKGHSHVYWYRQLPEEGLKFMVYLQKENIIDESGMPKERFSAEFPKEGPSILRIQQVVRGDSAAYFCASSVSGRNNEQFFGPGTRLTVL.